Presented here are 11 T cell receptor beta chains from one specimen sequenced in a study of blood T cell repertoires in COVID-19. Assay used: immunoSEQ multiplex PCR; TCRdb lists only in-frame clones, some missing. The sample shows approximately 220,000 clones, over 80% of them seen only once. The sequenced sample was PBMCs or T cells enriched from blood (not recorded which). The receptors here all came from a woman aged 25 to 45 with acute COVID-19.

The CDR3 region is CASIRDRGYNSPLHF. The CDR3 DNA follows: TGTGCCAGCATCCGGGACAGGGGCTATAATTCACCCCTCCACTTT. The J gene is TRBJ1-6, the V gene TRBV2; 10 nucleotides align to TRBD1. Germline V lookup: CDR1 SNHLY, CDR2 FYNNEI. The length of the CDR3 is 15 residues. Trimming at V came to 7 bases and at J to 3 bases, leaving 3 bases not matched to a gene. The variable domain in full, completed from reference TRBV2 and TRBJ1-6, reads EPEVTQTPSHQVTQMGQEVILRCVPISNHLYFYWYRQILGQKVEFLVSFYNNEISEKSEIFDDQFSVERPDGSNFTLKIRSTKLEDSAMYFCASIRDRGYNSPLHFGNGTRLTVT.

The J gene is TRBJ1-2, the V gene TRBV28, with TRBD1 matching 7 bases. The CDR3 extends over 14 amino acids. V shed 3 bases and J 4 bases; nucleotides not matched to a gene: 5. CDR1 is MDHEN, CDR2 SYDVKM, per germline. The CDR3 sequence: CASSFPRQGYGYTF. DNA of the CDR3: TGTGCCAGCAGTTTCCCCCGACAGGGCTATGGCTACACCTTC.

The rearrangement joins TRBV19 to TRBJ1-3; a weak D match, TRBD1 (5 bases). Germline CDR1 and CDR2: LNHDA and SQIVND (reference sequence). CDR3 length equals 15 residues. Between the trimmed V and J ends, which lost 6 bases and 0 bases, there was a span of 12 bases. The CDR3 coding sequence is TGTGCCAGTAGCCCGGGACTGTACTCTGGAAACACCATATATTTT. Amino acids: CASSPGLYSGNTIYF.

The chain uses TRBV6-1 and TRBJ1-1; no definite D call. This CDR3 spans 14 amino acids. Trimming took 3 bases from V and 0 from J, leaving 8 bases between them. Germline V gene lookup returns CDR1 MNHNS and CDR2 SASEGT. The CDR3 loop reads CASSDPGVNTEAFF. CDR3 bases: TGTGCCAGCAGTGACCCCGGTGTGAACACTGAAGCTTTCTTT.

The gene calls are TRBV5-1 and TRBJ1-3; 10 bases are a match to TRBD1. The V segment lost 4 bases and the J segment 4 bases; nucleotides outside the gene matches: 2. CDR1 is SGHRS, CDR2 YFSETQ, per germline. This CDR3 contains 14 residues. Written as DNA, the CDR3 is TGCGCCAGCAGCACGGGACAGGGGGGAAACACCATATATTTT. Protein: CASSTGQGGNTIYF.

Only one count was recorded for this clone. The chain uses TRBV5-5 and TRBJ2-2; tentatively, D is TRBD2 (7 bases). The CDR3 has 15 amino acids. V lost 5 bases to trimming and J lost 7 bases, with 18 bases between them. Looked up from germline, CDR1 is SGHKS and CDR2 is YYEKEE (reference sequence). In nucleotides, the CDR3 is TGTGCCAGCAGTCTCCTCGGGGGGCCGATCGGGGAGCTGTTTTTT. This sequence encodes CASSLLGGPIGELFF.

V is TRBV4-3 and J is TRBJ2-7; a possible D gene is TRBD1 (5 bases). The CDR3 is made up of 15 amino acids. V lost 0 bases and J lost 0, with 9 bases in between. Germline CDR1 is LGHNA and CDR2 is YSLEER. CDR3 in DNA: TGCGCCAGCAGCCAAGATCGACAGAGCTCCTACGAGCAGTACTTC. This encodes CASSQDRQSSYEQYF.

The rearrangement joins TRBV5-1 to TRBJ2-7, with D perhaps matching TRBD1 (5 bases). V shed 7 bases and J shed 6 bases, with 17 bases lying between them. Germline V gene lookup returns CDR1 SGHRS and CDR2 YFSETQ. The CDR3 contains 13 residues. The CDR3 region is CASGFDSALEQYF. The CDR3, as DNA: TGCGCCAGCGGATTTGACAGCGCCCTCGAGCAGTACTTC.

This clone was observed a few times. The chain links TRBV2 to TRBJ1-5; maybe TRBD1 (6 bases). There are 15 residues in the CDR3. Trimming pared 3 bases from V and 5 bases from J, leaving 14 bases between. Looked up from germline, CDR1 is SNHLY and CDR2 is FYNNEI. The CDR3 reads CASSEVQGNHQPQHF. CDR3 nucleotide sequence: TGTGCCAGCAGTGAGGTGCAGGGGAATCATCAGCCCCAGCATTTT.

The chain combines TRBV12-2 with TRBJ1-2. TRBV12-2 is annotated as a pseudogene. The CDR3 loop spans 14 amino acids. The CDR3 region has the DNA TGTGCAAGTCGCTTAGCGGGCAAAGCGGGGGGCTACACCTTC. Translated, it gives CASRLAGKAGGYTF.

The genes are TRBV10-3 and TRBJ1-2; 10 bases agree with TRBD1. Germline CDR1 reads ENHRY; CDR2 reads SYGVKD. V shed 4 bases and J 4 bases; nucleotides not matched to a gene: 3. CDR3 size: 14 residues. CDR3 region: CAISGTGGGYGYTF. In DNA, the CDR3 is TGTGCCATCAGTGGGACAGGGGGAGGCTATGGCTACACCTTC.